These 30 T cell receptor beta chains share one sample of origin, sequenced in a study of beta chain features in type 1 diabetes (dated by TCRdb to 2016 to 2019). Preparation of the library involved the immunoSEQ multiplex PCR assay. The entire amount of isolated RNA was reverse transcribed using the High Capacity cDNA Reverse Transcription Kit, so the sequenced TCRB transcripts were expressed ones. The source is immuneACCESS, and TCRdb retained only in-frame sequences with V and J called. Part of the clones is not carried over; for the studies checked, unresolved V genes explain less than half of this, and the remainder is unexplained. This sample comprises around 430,000 clones, over 25% of them detected only once. The ten largest clones take up around 0.065% of the sample. The sequencing input was naive CD4+ T cells from blood. The cell subset or site label corresponds to: true naive CD4+ T cells. These receptors originate from a man aged 18-30 years in good health.

This clone occurred a few times. The genes are TRBV29-1 and TRBJ2-1; 8 bases agree with TRBD2. The junction had 9 bases not matched to a gene; V was cut back by 3 bases and J by 2 bases. In germline, CDR1 is SQVTM, CDR2 ANQGSEA. The CDR3 contains 16 residues. In DNA form, the CDR3 reads TGCAGCGTTGATTCGTCTAGGGGACTAGCCTACAATGAGCAGTTCTTC. It encodes CSVDSSRGLAYNEQFF.

About this clone: Other DNA variants within this sample encode the same CDR3. CDR3 loop: CASSPEGNEQFF. The CDR3 bases are TGTGCCAGCTCTCCCGAGGGTAATGAGCAGTTCTTC. The rearrangement joins TRBV18 to TRBJ2-1, with D tentatively TRBD2 (5 bases). The germline CDR1 and CDR2 sequences are KGHSH and LQKENI. Trimming removed 6 bases from V and 7 bases from J, with 10 bases in between. The CDR3 length is 12 residues.

A few counts support this clone. The chain recombines TRBV29-1 with TRBJ2-7; 7 positions match TRBD1. The CDR3 has 12 residues. Germline V gives CDR1 SQVTM, CDR2 ANQGSEA. The J segment lost 0 bases and the V segment lost 6 bases, leaving 2 bases of the junction unmatched. This CDR3 is CSVRDSSYEQYF. DNA of the CDR3: TGCAGCGTCCGGGACAGCTCCTACGAGCAGTACTTC.

This chain connects TRBV9 to TRBJ2-3; TRBD2 matches 9 bases. Unmatched junction bases numbered 2, after V lost 0 bases and J lost 0 bases. CDR1 is SGDLS and CDR2 is YYNGEE in the germline V gene. CDR3 size: 16 residues. CDR3 amino acids: CASSVDTSGSTDTQYF. CDR3 in DNA: TGTGCCAGCAGCGTAGACACTAGCGGGAGCACAGATACGCAGTATTTT.

The chain uses TRBV30 and TRBJ2-7; maybe TRBD1 (5 bases). This CDR3 contains 15 residues. Per the germline V gene, CDR1 is GTSNPN and CDR2 is SVGIG (reference sequence). Trimming cost V 5 bases and J 7 bases, with 24 bases left between them. Here the CDR3 DNA reads TGTGCCTGGGAATGGGGCTTACCATACACGCGGGAGCAGTACTTC. As protein: CAWEWGLPYTREQYF.

This clone was detected only a few times. The V gene is TRBV7-3, the J gene TRBJ2-5; TRBD1 matches at 8 bases. The CDR3 contains 13 residues. Losses at the gene ends were 5 bases for V and 5 bases for J; bases not matched to a gene: 4. CDR1 is SGHTA, CDR2 FQGTGA, per germline. The CDR3 DNA reads TGTGCCAGCAGCCTATGGGACAGGGAGACCCAGTACTTC. Translated, it gives CASSLWDRETQYF.

The chain is built from TRBV11-1 and TRBJ2-5; D not certain. Germline CDR1 reads SGHAT; CDR2 reads FQDESV (reference sequence). This CDR3 has 14 residues. V was pared by 3 bases and J by 0 bases, with 8 bases between. CDR3 protein: CASSFDGYQETQYF. DNA of the CDR3: TGTGCCAGCAGCTTCGACGGATACCAAGAGACCCAGTACTTC. Variable domain in full (rest from reference TRBV11-1 and TRBJ2-5): EAEVAQSPRYKITEKSQAVAFWCDPISGHATLYWYRQILGQGPELLVQFQDESVVDDSQLPKDRFSAERLKGVDSTLKIQPAELGDSAMYLCASSFDGYQETQYFGPGTRLLVL.

This clone was detected only once. J is TRBJ2-7 and V is TRBV15, with TRBD1 matching over 10 bases. J lost 2 bases, V lost 5 bases, and 6 bases had no gene match. The CDR3 extends over 15 amino acids. Germline V lookup: CDR1 LNHNV, CDR2 YYDKDF (reference sequence). The CDR3 is CATSARTGGPYEQYF. The CDR3 DNA reads as TGTGCCACCAGCGCTAGGACAGGGGGACCCTACGAGCAGTACTTC. Variable domain in full (rest from reference TRBV15 and TRBJ2-7): DAMVIQNPRYQVTQFGKPVTLSCSQTLNHNVMYWYQQKSSQAPKLLFHYYDKDFNNEADTPDNFQSRRPNTSFCFLDIRSPGLGDTAMYLCATSARTGGPYEQYFGPGTRLTVT.

This clone was detected only a few times. The chain recombines TRBV30 with TRBJ2-2; 7 bases are a match to TRBD2. The CDR3 extends over 14 amino acids. Trimming at V came to 3 bases and at J to 5 bases, leaving 6 bases not matched to a gene. The germline CDR1 and CDR2 sequences are GTSNPN and SVGIG (reference sequence). In DNA form, the CDR3 reads TGTGCCTGGAGAGGAGGAGCGGGGACCGGGGAGCTGTTTTTT. Protein product: CAWRGGAGTGELFF.

This sequence joins TRBV30 and TRBJ2-1; TRBD2 matches 7 bases. V gave up 4 bases and J gave up 4 bases; unmatched junction bases: 10. Germline loops: CDR1 GTSNPN, CDR2 SVGIG (reference sequence). The CDR3 is made up of 15 amino acids. CDR3 sequence reads: CAWTPGGRVYNEQFF. CDR3 DNA: TGTGCCTGGACCCCAGGCGGGAGAGTGTACAATGAGCAGTTCTTC.

DNA of the CDR3: TGTGCCAGCTCACTCACAGGGAAAGAGACCCAGTACTTC. Its protein product is CASSLTGKETQYF. The chain is built from TRBV18 and TRBJ2-5, with D possibly matching TRBD1 (6 bases). Trimming removed 4 bases at V and 3 bases at J, with 9 bases between. The CDR3 is made up of 13 amino acids. Germline CDR1 is KGHSH and CDR2 is LQKENI.

This clone was seen a handful of times. The chain combines TRBV29-1 with TRBJ2-4, with D tentatively TRBD1 or TRBD2 (5 bases each). V gave up 5 bases and J gave up 1 base, with 6 bases separating them. The CDR3 sequence is 12 residues long. Germline CDR1 and CDR2: SQVTM and ANQGSEA. In nucleotides, the CDR3 is TGCAGCGTTTGGGACGCCAAAAACATTCAGTACTTC. It yields the protein CSVWDAKNIQYF.

This clone has a handful of counts. The chain recombines TRBV28 with TRBJ2-5; the D gene is possibly TRBD1 (6 bases). In germline, CDR1 is MDHEN, CDR2 SYDVKM. Between the trimmed V and J ends, which lost 3 bases and 4 bases, there was a span of 18 bases. The CDR3 is 16 residues long. This CDR3 reads CASSFSGQSWGETQYF. The CDR3, as DNA: TGTGCCAGCAGTTTCTCGGGACAATCTTGGGGAGAGACCCAGTACTTC.

This clone occurred a few times. This sequence joins TRBV7-3 and TRBJ2-3, with D perhaps matching TRBD1 (6 bases). The V gene's germline CDR1 is SGHTA and CDR2 FQGTGA. The CDR3 sequence is 13 residues long. Deletions cut 5 bases from V and 4 bases from J, with 10 bases between. The DNA of the CDR3 is TGTGCCAGCAGCATAGGACAGTCAGATACGCAGTATTTT. Translated: CASSIGQSDTQYF.

The chain is built from TRBV30 and TRBJ2-1, with 11 bases aligning to TRBD2. The trim removed 4 bases at V and 8 bases at J, leaving 13 bases unmatched. Germline lookup yields CDR1 GTSNPN and CDR2 SVGIG (reference sequence). CDR3 length: 16 amino acids. The CDR3 is CAWKTSGTLGSDEQFF. The CDR3 DNA is TGTGCCTGGAAGACTAGCGGGACTCTTGGCAGCGATGAGCAGTTCTTC.

This clone was seen a handful of times. The chain is built from TRBV30 and TRBJ2-1; TRBD2 aligns across 7 bases. CDR3 size: 14 residues. The germline V gene encodes CDR1 GTSNPN and CDR2 SVGIG (reference sequence). V lost 0 bases to trimming and J lost 15 bases; unmatched junction nucleotides: 14. CDR3 DNA sequence: TGTGCCTGGAGTGTACGAAGGGCGGGAGTGCTACGGTTCTTC. Its protein product is CAWSVRRAGVLRFF.

The chain couples TRBV11-2 to TRBJ1-4; the match to TRBD1 covers 8 bases. J lost 7 bases, V lost 3 bases, and 7 bases had no gene match. Germline V gene sequence: CDR1 SGHAT, CDR2 FQNNGV. The CDR3 contains 15 residues. Here the CDR3 reads CASSFLGTGGEKLFF. The DNA for the CDR3 is TGTGCCAGCAGCTTCCTCGGGACAGGAGGTGAAAAACTGTTTTTT.

This clone showed up just a few times. V is TRBV9 and J is TRBJ2-1; D may be TRBD1 or TRBD2 (5 bases each). Germline lookup yields CDR1 SGDLS and CDR2 YYNGEE. The CDR3 has 15 amino acids. Between the trimmed V and J ends, which lost 0 bases and 6 bases, there was a span of 13 bases. CDR3 coding DNA: TGTGCCAGCAGCGTAGGTGGGAGTAGGGGCAATGAGCAGTTCTTC. It specifies CASSVGGSRGNEQFF.

The chain is built from TRBV9 and TRBJ2-6; D is undetermined. V was pared by 0 bases and J by 0 bases, with 4 bases between. Germline lookup yields CDR1 SGDLS and CDR2 YYNGEE. CDR3 length: 15 residues. Written as DNA, the CDR3 is TGTGCCAGCAGCGTAGACAACTCTGGGGCCAACGTCCTGACTTTC. Protein product: CASSVDNSGANVLTF. The whole variable domain, remainder taken from reference TRBV9 and TRBJ2-6, is DSGVTQTPKHLITATGQRVTLRCSPRSGDLSVYWYQQSLDQGLQFLIQYYNGEERAKGNILERFSAQQFPDLHSELNLSSLELGDSALYFCASSVDNSGANVLTFGAGSRLTVL.

CDR3 nucleotide sequence: TGCAGCGTTGGGAGTTCCGGGACAGGGTACCGCGCTTTCTTT. The encoded protein is CSVGSSGTGYRAFF. The chain recombines TRBV29-1 with TRBJ1-1, with 9 bases that match TRBD1. CDR1 is SQVTM, CDR2 ANQGSEA, per germline. This CDR3 has 14 amino acids. The V and J ends lost 4 bases and 11 bases, in that order; junction bases with no gene match: 14. The full variable domain, in which reference TRBV29-1 and TRBJ1-1 provide the parts outside the CDR3, is SAVISQKPSRDICQRGTSLTIQCQVDSQVTMMFWYRQQPGQSLTLIATANQGSEATYESGFVIDKFPISRPNLTFSTLTVSNMSPEDSSIYLCSVGSSGTGYRAFFGQGTRLTVV.

Only a few counts were recorded for this clone. The chain has TRBV25-1 and TRBJ2-5; D not certain. Trimming removed 5 bases at V and 2 bases at J, with 12 bases between. The germline gives CDR1 MGHDK, CDR2 SYGVNS. The CDR3 has 14 residues. This CDR3 is CASSPLEIQETQYF. In DNA, the CDR3 is TGTGCCAGCAGTCCCTTGGAGATTCAAGAGACCCAGTACTTC. Supplemented by reference TRBV25-1 and TRBJ2-5, the full variable domain reads EADIYQTPRYLVIGTGKKITLECSQTMGHDKMYWYQQDPGMELHLIHYSYGVNSTEKGDLSSESTVSRIRTEHFPLTLESARPSHTSQYLCASSPLEIQETQYFGPGTRLLVL.

This clone has only a few counts. The chain joins TRBV30 to TRBJ2-3, with 8 nucleotides matching TRBD2. CDR1 and CDR2 (germline): GTSNPN, SVGIG (reference sequence). This CDR3 is built from 13 residues. The chain's CDR3 is CSSAEAGVGTQYF. Here the CDR3 DNA reads TGTTCTTCCGCAGAAGCGGGAGTGGGTACGCAGTATTTT.

V gene TRBV4-2 combines with J gene TRBJ1-2, with 8 bases aligning to TRBD1. This CDR3 is 17 amino acids long. Germline values: CDR1 LGHNA, CDR2 YNFKEQ. J lost 0 bases, V lost 2 bases, and 8 bases had no gene match. The CDR3 reads CASSQPRGQGSNYGYTF. CDR3 sequence (DNA): TGTGCCAGCAGCCAACCCCGTGGACAGGGCTCTAACTATGGCTACACCTTC.

The rearrangement links TRBV28 to TRBJ2-1; 8 positions match TRBD2. Germline-derived CDR1 and CDR2 are MDHEN and SYDVKM. The CDR3 has 13 residues. With V trimmed by 8 bases and J by 4 bases, 4 bases remained unmatched. The CDR3 DNA follows: TGTGCCAGCGCATTAGCGGGGTACAATGAGCAGTTCTTC. This sequence encodes CASALAGYNEQFF.

The rearrangement joins TRBV4-3 to TRBJ2-5; unclear D gene. Germline V gene data show CDR1 as LGHNA and CDR2 as YSLEER. The CDR3 has 15 amino acids. The V end was cut by 1 base, the J end by 0 bases, with 9 bases between. Written as DNA, the CDR3 is TGCGCCAGCAGCCAAGCCACCGGGTACCAAGAGACCCAGTACTTC. Protein product: CASSQATGYQETQYF.

This clone has only a few counts. The rearrangement uses TRBV30 and TRBJ2-2, with D perhaps TRBD2 (6 bases). The germline V and J ends were trimmed by 1 base and 2 bases, with 11 bases remaining between them. CDR1 is GTSNPN, CDR2 SVGIG, per germline (reference sequence). The CDR3 totals 15 residues. This chain's CDR3 is CAWSAGGINTGELFF. The CDR3, as DNA: TGTGCCTGGAGTGCCGGCGGGATCAACACCGGGGAGCTGTTTTTT.

This chain joins TRBV30 and TRBJ2-3; D is perhaps TRBD2 (6 bases). V was cut by 8 bases and J by 3 bases, with 15 bases left in between. The CDR3 totals 13 residues. Germline loops: CDR1 GTSNPN, CDR2 SVGIG (reference sequence). The CDR3 DNA reads as TGTGCCCGGACATCGGGGAGGACAGATACGCAGTATTTT. Its protein product is CARTSGRTDTQYF. The entire variable domain, with the rest obtained from reference TRBV30 and TRBJ2-3, is as follows: SQTIHQWPATLVQPVGSPLSLECTVEGTSNPNLYWYRQAAGRGLQLLFYSVGIGQISSEVPQNLSASRPQDRQFILSSKKLLLSDSGFYLCARTSGRTDTQYFGPGTRLTVL.

This rearrangement joins TRBV30 to TRBJ1-2; possible D gene TRBD1, 6 bases. There are 14 residues in the CDR3. The germline V and J ends were trimmed by 2 bases and 5 bases, with 15 bases remaining between them. Germline CDR1 reads GTSNPN; CDR2 reads SVGIG (reference sequence). This chain's CDR3 is CAWSRLGGPYGYTF. The CDR3 nucleotides read TGTGCCTGGAGTCGTTTAGGGGGGCCGTATGGCTACACCTTC.

The V and J genes are TRBV9 and TRBJ2-1, with 7 bases matching TRBD1. Germline values: CDR1 SGDLS, CDR2 YYNGEE. V shed 6 bases, J shed 9 bases, and the junction held 15 bases outside the gene matches. The CDR3 spans 15 residues. The CDR3 sequence is CASTFLDRRLGEQFF. The CDR3 bases are TGTGCCAGCACCTTCCTGGACAGGCGGCTTGGTGAGCAGTTCTTC. The full variable domain, its missing parts supplied by reference TRBV9 and TRBJ2-1, is DSGVTQTPKHLITATGQRVTLRCSPRSGDLSVYWYQQSLDQGLQFLIQYYNGEERAKGNILERFSAQQFPDLHSELNLSSLELGDSALYFCASTFLDRRLGEQFFGPGTRLTVL.

This rearrangement joins TRBV27 to TRBJ2-5; TRBD2 is a possible D gene (5 bases). V gave up 3 bases and J gave up 1 base, with 9 bases separating them. This CDR3 has 14 amino acids. Germline-derived CDR1 and CDR2 are MNHEY and SMNVEV (reference sequence). CDR3 amino acids: CASSFRGFQETQYF. CDR3 sequence (DNA): TGTGCCAGCAGTTTTCGAGGGTTCCAAGAGACCCAGTACTTC.